This T cell receptor (beta chain) comes out of a study of CD8 T cells in ankylosing spondylitis. The study's findings and limits: What appeared characteristic of ankylosing spondylitis blood was a TCR beta motif of eight highly homologous variants. There were earlier reports of some motif variants in reactive arthritis synovial fluid and blood.

Quantitative 5'-RACE with molecular barcodes was used to make the TCR beta libraries. One entry per CDR3 protein, called by TCRdb with MiXCR from the 5' RACE reads. The sample carries around 40,000 distinct CDR3 sequences, around 2.8% recorded once. This CDR3 comprises 14 residues. The germline CDR1 and CDR2 sequences are SGDLS and YYNGEE. Trimming removed 0 bases from V and 4 bases from J, with 7 bases in between. This clonotype was seen ten or more times. Its target is unknown. What was sequenced was blood, either unsorted or a sorted T cell fraction (not recorded which). The TCR originated in a male donor with ankylosing spondylitis or in good health (not recorded which). The chain uses TRBV9 and TRBJ1-4; a weak D match, TRBD1 (6 bases). This CDR3 reads CASSVAQGNEKLFF. CDR3 coding DNA: TGTGCCAGCAGCGTAGCACAGGGTAATGAAAAACTGTTTTTT.